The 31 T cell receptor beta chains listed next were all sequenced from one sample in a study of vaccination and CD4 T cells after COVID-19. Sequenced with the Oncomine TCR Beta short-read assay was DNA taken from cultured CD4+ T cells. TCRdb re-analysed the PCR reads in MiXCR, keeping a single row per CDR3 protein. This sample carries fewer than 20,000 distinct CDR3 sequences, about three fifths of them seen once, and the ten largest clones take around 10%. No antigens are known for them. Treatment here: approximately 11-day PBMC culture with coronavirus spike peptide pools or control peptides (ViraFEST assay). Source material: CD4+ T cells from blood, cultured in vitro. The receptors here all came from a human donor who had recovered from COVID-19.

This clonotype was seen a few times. CDR3 protein: CASSEPGQGDYGYTF. CDR3 DNA sequence: TGTGCCAGCAGTGAACCCGGGCAGGGGGACTATGGCTACACCTTC. The rearrangement links TRBV25-1 to TRBJ1-2; 7 nucleotides line up with TRBD1. The CDR3 is 15 amino acids. V shed 2 bases, J shed 3 bases, and the junction held 6 bases outside the gene matches. CDR1 is MGHDK, CDR2 SYGVNS, per germline.

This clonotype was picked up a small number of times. The CDR3 DNA is TGTGCCTGGAGTGGCCTGGATACGCAGTATTTT. This translates into CAWSGLDTQYF. The chain joins TRBV30 to TRBJ2-3; D is undetermined. Germline assignment: CDR1 GTSNPN and CDR2 SVGIG (reference sequence). V lost 1 base and J 6 bases, leaving 5 bases between the germline ends. The CDR3 has 11 amino acids.

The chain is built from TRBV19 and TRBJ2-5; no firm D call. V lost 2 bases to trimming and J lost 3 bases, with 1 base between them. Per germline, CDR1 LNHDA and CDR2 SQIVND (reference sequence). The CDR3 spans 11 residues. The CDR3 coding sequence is TGTGCCAGTAGTATAAAAGAGACCCAGTACTTC. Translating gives CASSIKETQYF. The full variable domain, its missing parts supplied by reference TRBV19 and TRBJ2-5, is DGGITQSPKYLFRKEGQNVTLSCEQNLNHDAMYWYRQDPGQGLRLIYYSQIVNDFQKGDIAEGYSVSREKKESFPLTVTSAQKNPTAFYLCASSIKETQYFGPGTRLLVL.

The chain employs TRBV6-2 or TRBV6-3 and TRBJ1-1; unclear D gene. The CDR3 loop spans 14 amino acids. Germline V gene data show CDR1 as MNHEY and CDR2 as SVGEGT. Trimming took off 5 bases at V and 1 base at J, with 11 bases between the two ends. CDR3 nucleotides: TGTGCCAGCAGTCCCCTCCGGGGGAACACTGAAGCTTTCTTT. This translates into CASSPLRGNTEAFF.

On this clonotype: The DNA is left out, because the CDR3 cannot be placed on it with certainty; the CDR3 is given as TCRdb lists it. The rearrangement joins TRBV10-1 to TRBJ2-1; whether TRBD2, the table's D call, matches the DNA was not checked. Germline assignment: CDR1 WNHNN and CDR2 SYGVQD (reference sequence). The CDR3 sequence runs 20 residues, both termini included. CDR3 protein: CADCASSEGLTGENCNEQFF.

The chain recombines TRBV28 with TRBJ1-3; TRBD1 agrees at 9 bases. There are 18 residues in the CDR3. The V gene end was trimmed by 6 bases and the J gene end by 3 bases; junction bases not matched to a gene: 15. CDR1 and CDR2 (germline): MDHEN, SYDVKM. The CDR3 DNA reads TGTGCCAGCAGGCCGGGACAGGGAAGAGGCTTAGGTGGAAACACCATATATTTT. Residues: CASRPGQGRGLGGNTIYF.

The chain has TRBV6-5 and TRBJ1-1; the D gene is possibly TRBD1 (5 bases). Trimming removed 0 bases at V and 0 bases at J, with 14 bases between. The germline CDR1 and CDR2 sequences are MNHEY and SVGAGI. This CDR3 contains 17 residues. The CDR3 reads CASSYSRDSPMNTEAFF. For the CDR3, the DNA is TGTGCCAGCAGTTACTCGCGAGACAGTCCCATGAACACTGAAGCTTTCTTT.

The CDR3 DNA follows: TGCAGTGCTGGGGCGACAGGGGGGGTACGGGAGCAGTACTTC. Translating it yields CSAGATGGVREQYF. The chain joins TRBV20-1 to TRBJ2-7, with 9 bases fitting TRBD1. CDR1 DFQATT and CDR2 SNEGSKA come from the germline V gene (reference sequence). After removal of 5 bases from V and 7 bases from J, the junction contained 12 bases not matched to a gene. The CDR3 is 14 amino acids.

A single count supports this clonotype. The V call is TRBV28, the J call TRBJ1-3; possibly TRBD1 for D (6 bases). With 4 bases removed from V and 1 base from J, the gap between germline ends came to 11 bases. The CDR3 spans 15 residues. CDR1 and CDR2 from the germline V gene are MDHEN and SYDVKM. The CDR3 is CASSSGQTSGNTIYF. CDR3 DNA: TGTGCCAGCAGTTCCGGACAGACGTCTGGAAACACCATATATTTT. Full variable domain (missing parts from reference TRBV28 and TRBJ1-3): DVKVTQSSRYLVKRTGEKVFLECVQDMDHENMFWYRQDPGLGLRLIYFSYDVKMKEKGDIPEGYSVSREKKERFSLILESASTNQTSMYLCASSSGQTSGNTIYFGEGSWLTVV.

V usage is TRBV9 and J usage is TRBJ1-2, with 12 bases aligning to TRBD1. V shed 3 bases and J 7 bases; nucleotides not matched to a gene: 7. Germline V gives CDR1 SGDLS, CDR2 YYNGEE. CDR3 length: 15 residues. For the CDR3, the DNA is TGTGCCAGCAGCGACCGGGACAGGGGGCTTAGTGGCTACACCTTC. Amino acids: CASSDRDRGLSGYTF.

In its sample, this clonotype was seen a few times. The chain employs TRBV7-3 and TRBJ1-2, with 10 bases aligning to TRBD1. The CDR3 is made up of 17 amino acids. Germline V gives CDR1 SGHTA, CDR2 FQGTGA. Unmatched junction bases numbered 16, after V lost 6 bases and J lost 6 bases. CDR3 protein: CASSPMPGQGFTDGYTF. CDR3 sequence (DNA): TGTGCCAGCAGTCCAATGCCGGGACAGGGGTTTACGGATGGCTACACCTTC.

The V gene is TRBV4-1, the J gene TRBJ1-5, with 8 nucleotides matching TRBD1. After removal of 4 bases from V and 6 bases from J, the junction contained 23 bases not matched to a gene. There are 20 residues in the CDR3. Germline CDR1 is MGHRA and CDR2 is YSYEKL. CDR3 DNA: TGCGCCAGCAGCCGGGGCCCAGGGGGCGCGGGGTATAGGGGACCTCAGCCCCAGCATTTT. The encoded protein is CASSRGPGGAGYRGPQPQHF.

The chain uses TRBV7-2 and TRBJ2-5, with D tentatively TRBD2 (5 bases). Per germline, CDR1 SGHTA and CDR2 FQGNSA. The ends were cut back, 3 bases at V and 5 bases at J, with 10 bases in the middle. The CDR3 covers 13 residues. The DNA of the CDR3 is TGTGCCAGCAGCTTTCAAGCGGAGGAGACCCAGTACTTC. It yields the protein CASSFQAEETQYF.

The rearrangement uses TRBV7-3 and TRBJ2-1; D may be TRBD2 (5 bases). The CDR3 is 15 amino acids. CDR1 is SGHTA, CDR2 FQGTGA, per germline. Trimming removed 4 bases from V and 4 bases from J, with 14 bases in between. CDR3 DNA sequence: TGTGCCAGCAGCTCCGGGGTTATTTCTTACAATGAGCAGTTCTTC. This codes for CASSSGVISYNEQFF.

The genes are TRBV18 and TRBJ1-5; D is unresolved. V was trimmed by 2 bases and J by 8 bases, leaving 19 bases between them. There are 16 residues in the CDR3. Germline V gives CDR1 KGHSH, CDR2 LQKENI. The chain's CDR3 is CASSPDADAAIKPQHF. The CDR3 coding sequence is TGTGCCAGCTCACCAGACGCGGACGCAGCCATAAAGCCCCAGCATTTT. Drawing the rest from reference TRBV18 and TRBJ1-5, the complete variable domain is NAGVMQNPRHLVRRRGQEARLRCSPMKGHSHVYWYRQLPEEGLKFMVYLQKENIIDESGMPKERFSAEFPKEGPSILRIQQVVRGDSAAYFCASSPDADAAIKPQHFGDGTRLSIL.

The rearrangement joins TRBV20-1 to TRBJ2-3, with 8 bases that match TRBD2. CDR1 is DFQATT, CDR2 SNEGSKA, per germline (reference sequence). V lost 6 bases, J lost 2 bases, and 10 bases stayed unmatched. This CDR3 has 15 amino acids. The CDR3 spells CSAPPGGPATDTQYF. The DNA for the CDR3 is TGCAGTGCGCCGCCGGGAGGGCCGGCCACAGATACGCAGTATTTT.

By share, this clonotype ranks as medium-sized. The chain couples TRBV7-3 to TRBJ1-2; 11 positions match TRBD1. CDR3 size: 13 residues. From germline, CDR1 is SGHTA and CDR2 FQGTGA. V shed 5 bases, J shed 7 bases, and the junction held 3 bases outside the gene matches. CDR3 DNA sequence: TGTGCCAGCAGCCGGGGACAGGGGGGTGGCTACACCTTC. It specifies CASSRGQGGGYTF.

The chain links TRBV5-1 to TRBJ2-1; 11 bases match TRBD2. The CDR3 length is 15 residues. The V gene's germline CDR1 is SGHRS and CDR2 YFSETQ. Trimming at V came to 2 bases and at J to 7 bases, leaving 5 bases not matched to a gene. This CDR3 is CASSLLAGVENEQFF. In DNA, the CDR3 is TGCGCCAGCAGCTTACTAGCGGGAGTTGAGAATGAGCAGTTCTTC.

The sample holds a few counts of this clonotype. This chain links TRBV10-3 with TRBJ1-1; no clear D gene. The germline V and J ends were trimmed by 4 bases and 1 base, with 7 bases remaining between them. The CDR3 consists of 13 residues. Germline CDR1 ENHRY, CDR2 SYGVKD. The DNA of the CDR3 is TGTGCCATCAGTGTTGGAGAGAACACTGAAGCTTTCTTT. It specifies CAISVGENTEAFF.

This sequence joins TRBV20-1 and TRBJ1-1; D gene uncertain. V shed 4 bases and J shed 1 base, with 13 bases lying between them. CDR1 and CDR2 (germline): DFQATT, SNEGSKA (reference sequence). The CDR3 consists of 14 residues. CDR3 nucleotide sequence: TGCAGTGCTAACCCCAGGACGGGGAACACTGAAGCTTTCTTT. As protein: CSANPRTGNTEAFF.

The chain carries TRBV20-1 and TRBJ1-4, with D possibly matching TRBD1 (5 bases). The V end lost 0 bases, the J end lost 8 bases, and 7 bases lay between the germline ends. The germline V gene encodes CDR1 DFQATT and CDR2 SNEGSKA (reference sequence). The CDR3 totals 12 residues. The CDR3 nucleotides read TGCAGTGCTAGAGATCGGGGCGAAAAACTGTTTTTT. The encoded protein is CSARDRGEKLFF.

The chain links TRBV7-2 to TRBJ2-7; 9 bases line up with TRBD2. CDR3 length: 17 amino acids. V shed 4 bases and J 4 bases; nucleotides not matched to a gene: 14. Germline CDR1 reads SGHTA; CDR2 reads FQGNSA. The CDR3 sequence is CASSSRAGLAPDYEQYF. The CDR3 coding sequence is TGTGCCAGCAGCTCTAGGGCGGGACTAGCTCCCGATTACGAGCAGTACTTC.

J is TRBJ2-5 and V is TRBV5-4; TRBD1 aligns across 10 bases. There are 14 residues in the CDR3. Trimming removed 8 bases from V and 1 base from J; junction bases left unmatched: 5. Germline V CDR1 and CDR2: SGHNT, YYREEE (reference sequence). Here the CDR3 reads CASRQGAVQETQYF. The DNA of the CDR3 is TGTGCCAGTAGACAGGGGGCCGTCCAAGAGACCCAGTACTTC.

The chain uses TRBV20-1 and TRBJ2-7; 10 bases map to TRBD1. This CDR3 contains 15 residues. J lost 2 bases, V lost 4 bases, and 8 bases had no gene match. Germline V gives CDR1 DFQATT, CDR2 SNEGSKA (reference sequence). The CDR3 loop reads CSAIRQGASTYEQYF. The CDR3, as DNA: TGCAGTGCTATTAGACAGGGGGCCTCTACCTACGAGCAGTACTTC.

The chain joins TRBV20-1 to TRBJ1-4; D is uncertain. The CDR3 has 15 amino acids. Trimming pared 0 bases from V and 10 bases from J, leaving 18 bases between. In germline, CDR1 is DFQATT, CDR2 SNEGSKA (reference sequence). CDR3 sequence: CSARDQRASSGKLFF. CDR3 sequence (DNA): TGCAGTGCTAGAGATCAAAGGGCCTCTAGCGGAAAACTGTTTTTT.

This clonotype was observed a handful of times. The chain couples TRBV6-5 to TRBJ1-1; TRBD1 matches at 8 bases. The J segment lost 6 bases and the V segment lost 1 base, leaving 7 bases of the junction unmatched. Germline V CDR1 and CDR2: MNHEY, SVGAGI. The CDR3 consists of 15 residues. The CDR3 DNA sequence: TGTGCCAGCAGTTACTTACAGGGGGTGAGAGCTGAAGCTTTCTTT. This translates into CASSYLQGVRAEAFF.

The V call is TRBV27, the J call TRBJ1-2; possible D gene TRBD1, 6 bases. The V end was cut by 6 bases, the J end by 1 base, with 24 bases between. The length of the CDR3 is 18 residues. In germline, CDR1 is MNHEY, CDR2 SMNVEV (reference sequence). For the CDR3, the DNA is TGTGCCAGCAGACGTTCCGGGACACCTTACGGAGATAACTATGGCTACACCTTC. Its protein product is CASRRSGTPYGDNYGYTF.

This CDR3 reads CASTAGSRGKGRSSTNEKLFF. In nucleotides, the CDR3 is TGTGCCAGCACTGCGGGCAGCCGGGGTAAGGGCAGGTCGTCAACTAATGAAAAACTGTTTTTT. The V call is TRBV28, the J call TRBJ1-4, with D unclear. Germline CDR1 reads MDHEN; CDR2 reads SYDVKM. V was clipped by 7 bases and J by 0 bases, with 30 bases between them. CDR3 size: 21 residues. Supplemented by reference TRBV28 and TRBJ1-4, the full variable domain reads DVKVTQSSRYLVKRTGEKVFLECVQDMDHENMFWYRQDPGLGLRLIYFSYDVKMKEKGDIPEGYSVSREKKERFSLILESASTNQTSMYLCASTAGSRGKGRSSTNEKLFFGSGTQLSVL.

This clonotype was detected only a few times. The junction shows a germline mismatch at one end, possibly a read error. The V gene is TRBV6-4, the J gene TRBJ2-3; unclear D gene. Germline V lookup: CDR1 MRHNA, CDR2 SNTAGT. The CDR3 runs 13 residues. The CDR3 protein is CASGDSPTDTQYF. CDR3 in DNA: TGTGCCAGCGGTGACTCTCCCACAGATACGCAGTATTTT.

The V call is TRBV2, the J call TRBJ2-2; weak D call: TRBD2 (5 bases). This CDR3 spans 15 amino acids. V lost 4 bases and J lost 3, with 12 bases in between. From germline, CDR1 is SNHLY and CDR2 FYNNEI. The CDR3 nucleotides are TGTGCCAGCAGTGCCACCAGGCGGGACACCGGGGAGCTGTTTTTT. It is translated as CASSATRRDTGELFF.

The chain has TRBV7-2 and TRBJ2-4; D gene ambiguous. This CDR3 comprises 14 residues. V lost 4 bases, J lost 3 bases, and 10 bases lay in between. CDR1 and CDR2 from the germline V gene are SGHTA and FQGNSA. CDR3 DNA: TGTGCCAGCAGCTACAGTATGGGCAAAAACATTCAGTACTTC. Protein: CASSYSMGKNIQYF.